This is a list of T cell receptor beta chains from one sample in a study of cytomegalovirus exposure and HLA in healthy donors. Generated by immunoSEQ multiplex PCR, the TCRdb table keeps only in-frame clones and is missing some. This sample carries about 140,000 clones, around 70% of them seen once, and the ten largest clones take roughly 1.9%. Source material: PBMCs. These receptors were obtained from an older woman in good health and CMV-seropositive. Each CDR3 is given with its conserved first and last residue. The order of the fields is V gene, D gene, clone size, J gene, CDR3 DNA, CDR3 protein. D genes are given only for firm matches. The listing skips clone size in some rows; elsewhere it reads once, few, many or a size class.

v_gene: TRBV15; d_gene: NA; abundance: NA; j_gene: TRBJ1-1; CDR3nt: TGTGCCACCAGCAGAGAGGGGAGAGAAACTGAAGCTTTCTTT; CDR3aa: CATSREGRETEAFF
v_gene: TRBV29-1; d_gene: NA; abundance: few; j_gene: TRBJ2-1; CDR3nt: TGCAGCGTTGTTGGGGCATACCATGAGCAGTTCTTC; CDR3aa: CSVVGAYHEQFF
v_gene: TRBV27; d_gene: TRBD1; abundance: NA; j_gene: TRBJ2-3; CDR3nt: TGTGCCAGCAGTCCTCGGACAGGGGGAGATACGCAGTATTTT; CDR3aa: CASSPRTGGDTQYF
v_gene: TRBV6-1; d_gene: NA; abundance: NA; j_gene: TRBJ2-1; CDR3nt: TGTGCCAGCAGTGAACAAGGACCCGCCCTGGCGGGTGAGCAGTTCTTC; CDR3aa: CASSEQGPALAGEQFF
v_gene: TRBV14; d_gene: TRBD1; abundance: few; j_gene: TRBJ1-2; CDR3nt: TGTGCCAGCAGCCAAGCGGGGACAGGATATGGCTACACCTTC; CDR3aa: CASSQAGTGYGYTF
v_gene: TRBV9; d_gene: TRBD2; abundance: once; j_gene: TRBJ2-1; CDR3nt: TGTGCCAGCAGCCCTGGGACTAGCGGACTCTCCTACAATGAGCAGTTCTTC; CDR3aa: CASSPGTSGLSYNEQFF
v_gene: TRBV30; d_gene: TRBD2; abundance: NA; j_gene: TRBJ2-1; CDR3nt: TGTGCCTGGAGTGTACGAGCGGGAGCAGGCGTTGAGCAGTTCTTC; CDR3aa: CAWSVRAGAGVEQFF
v_gene: TRBV27; d_gene: TRBD1; abundance: NA; j_gene: TRBJ1-2; CDR3nt: TGTGCCAGCAGTCTACAGGGGTTCTATGGCTACACCTTC; CDR3aa: CASSLQGFYGYTF
v_gene: TRBV28; d_gene: NA; abundance: NA; j_gene: TRBJ1-3; CDR3nt: TGTGCCAGCATCTCCCCCGATCTCGGGGGAAACACCATATATTTT; CDR3aa: CASISPDLGGNTIYF
v_gene: TRBV18; d_gene: TRBD1; abundance: NA; j_gene: TRBJ1-2; CDR3nt: TGTGCCAGCTCACCATGGACAGGGGGCGCCGAGATGTATGGCTACACCTTC; CDR3aa: CASSPWTGGAEMYGYTF
v_gene: TRBV7-9; d_gene: NA; abundance: NA; j_gene: TRBJ2-1; CDR3nt: TGTGCCAGCAGCTTACTCAATGAGCAGTTCTTC; CDR3aa: CASSLLNEQFF
v_gene: TRBV7-9; d_gene: NA; abundance: NA; j_gene: TRBJ2-1; CDR3nt: TGTTCCAGCAGTGATGGGGGCGGGCCTCACAATGAGCAGTTCTTC; CDR3aa: CSSSDGGGPHNEQFF
v_gene: TRBV19; d_gene: TRBD1; abundance: NA; j_gene: TRBJ2-5; CDR3nt: TGTGCCAGTAGTATAGATCAGGGGGTCCAGTACTTC; CDR3aa: CASSIDQGVQYF
v_gene: TRBV5-1; d_gene: NA; abundance: few; j_gene: TRBJ1-4; CDR3nt: TGCGCCAGCAGCCCCGGTTTGACAGCAACTAATGAAAAACTGTTTTTT; CDR3aa: CASSPGLTATNEKLFF
v_gene: TRBV6-1; d_gene: NA; abundance: NA; j_gene: TRBJ2-7; CDR3nt: TGTGCCAGCAGTGAATCGCGGTTCAACTCCTACGAGCAGTACTTC; CDR3aa: CASSESRFNSYEQYF
v_gene: TRBV29-1; d_gene: NA; abundance: NA; j_gene: TRBJ2-1; CDR3nt: TGCAGGCCCAGGGTCTATGAGCAGTTCTTC; CDR3aa: CRPRVYEQFF
v_gene: TRBV6-5; d_gene: TRBD1; abundance: NA; j_gene: TRBJ1-1; CDR3nt: TGTGCCTTCGAAGGACAGGGGGATATGAACACTGAAGCTTTCTTT; CDR3aa: CAFEGQGDMNTEAFF
v_gene: TRBV28; d_gene: NA; abundance: NA; j_gene: TRBJ2-2; CDR3nt: TGTGCCAGCAGCAAGAACACCGGGGAGCTGTTTTTT; CDR3aa: CASSKNTGELFF
v_gene: TRBV28; d_gene: TRBD1; abundance: NA; j_gene: TRBJ1-5; CDR3nt: TGTGCCAGCAGTTCGCCGGGACAGGGGTCGGCTCAGCCCCAGCATTTT; CDR3aa: CASSSPGQGSAQPQHF
v_gene: TRBV5-4; d_gene: TRBD1; abundance: NA; j_gene: TRBJ2-7; CDR3nt: TGTGCCAGCAGCTTAGCCCGACAGGGTAGGCAGTACTTC; CDR3aa: CASSLARQGRQYF
v_gene: TRBV19; d_gene: NA; abundance: NA; j_gene: TRBJ1-5; CDR3nt: TGTGCCAGTAGCAGGGAACCTTATAGCAATCAGCCCCAGCATTTT; CDR3aa: CASSREPYSNQPQHF
v_gene: TRBV11-2; d_gene: NA; abundance: few; j_gene: TRBJ2-1; CDR3nt: TGTGCCAGCAGCTTGGAGGGGTATGGCACCCCCTACAATGAGCAGTTCTTC; CDR3aa: CASSLEGYGTPYNEQFF
v_gene: TRBV2; d_gene: NA; abundance: NA; j_gene: TRBJ1-2; CDR3nt: TGTGCCAGCAGTGAATGGTCCGGGATTATAGGCTACACCTTC; CDR3aa: CASSEWSGIIGYTF